This T cell receptor (beta chain) comes out of a study of T-cell reconstitution after alpha-beta-depleted transplantation in children. It was with unique molecular identifiers that the TCRbeta library was prepared. MiXCR was run by TCRdb on the PCR reads, yielding one entry per CDR3 protein. Counted here are about 170,000 distinct CDR3 sequences, roughly 10% occurring once; the ten biggest clones make up less than 15%. In this sample, this clonotype turned up many times. Trimming left V 6 bases short and J 5 bases short, with 10 bases between. CDR3 length equals 13 residues. The TCR comes from a boy aged 2 to 10 with acute myeloid leukemia, due to receive a stem cell transplant. Sample: PBMCs, taken before TCRalphabeta/CD19-depleted stem cell transplant. The chain combines TRBV12-3 or TRBV12-4 with TRBJ2-2; the D gene is possibly TRBD1 (6 bases). The chain's CDR3 is CASSRDNTGELFF. Written as DNA, the CDR3 is TGTGCCAGCAGCCGGGACAATACCGGGGAGCTGTTTTTT.